Below, one TCR beta chain is given with its context. Sequenced by immunoSEQ multiplex PCR; TCRdb stores in-frame clones only, minus some. The table shows a few hundred thousand clones, with roughly 90% occurring only once. The data derive from a study of blood T cell repertoires in COVID-19. For the study at large: The samples span acute and convalescent COVID-19 from the United States, Italy and Spain. Sample material is recorded as cDNA or gDNA derived from T cells, B-cell-depleted T cells, or PBMCs.

Seattle's enrolled individuals joined amid active infection and were then monitored longitudinally. Sequencing was performed on peripheral blood. The origin of this receptor is a woman aged 30 to 39 with COVID-19, enrolled during active disease.

CDR3 sequence: CASSVIGTGETEAFF. In DNA, the CDR3 is TGTGCCAGCAGCGTAATTGGGACAGGGGAAACTGAAGCTTTCTTT. The chain uses TRBV7-9 and TRBJ1-1; TRBD1 aligns across 10 bases. Germline V gene lookup returns CDR1 SEHNR and CDR2 FQNEAQ (reference sequence). The CDR3 sequence is 15 residues long. V lost 5 bases and J lost 5; bases outside the gene matches: 8.